This T cell receptor (beta chain) was recovered during a study of radiotherapy plus CTLA-4 blockade in lung cancer. The overall study: Objective responses were seen in around 19% of patients, disease control in approximately 30%.

Germline CDR1 SGDLS, CDR2 YYNGEE. Unmatched junction bases numbered 7, after V lost 1 base and J lost 4 bases. The length of the CDR3 is 15 residues. Findings and limits, study-wide: Early clone dynamics of blood T cells, plus interferon-beta, reportedly predicted response best.

Of note for this clone: The antigen is undetermined.

Method: immunoSEQ multiplex PCR; TCRdb's copy keeps in-frame clones and lacks some. The sample shows over 85,000 clones, 82% of them seen only once. V and J are TRBV9 and TRBJ2-7; 8 nucleotides match TRBD2. The source of this sequence is a human donor with non-small cell lung cancer that progressed on radiotherapy plus ipilimumab. The input for sequencing was peripheral blood, taken from a patient treated with radiotherapy plus ipilimumab. The CDR3 DNA reads as TGTGCCAGCAGCGTATCACTAGCGGAGTCATACGAGCAGTACTTC. Translating it yields CASSVSLAESYEQYF. The full variable domain, rest sourced from reference TRBV9 and TRBJ2-7, is DSGVTQTPKHLITATGQRVTLRCSPRSGDLSVYWYQQSLDQGLQFLIQYYNGEERAKGNILERFSAQQFPDLHSELNLSSLELGDSALYFCASSVSLAESYEQYFGPGTRLTVT.